This is a list of T cell receptor beta chains from one sample in a study of blood T cell repertoires in COVID-19. Data came from immunoSEQ multiplex PCR; TCRdb stores just in-frame clones and leaves some out. The sample records around 120,000 clones, 70% to 85% being singletons. Sequenced material: peripheral blood. These receptors originate from a man aged 65-85 years with active or convalescent COVID-19. Each CDR3 is given with its conserved first and last residue. Fields, in order: J gene, V gene, clone size, D gene, CDR3 protein, CDR3 DNA. D genes are given only for firm matches. A clone size is listed for some rows: how often the clone was seen (once, few, many), or a class if it is expanded.

>TRBJ1-2|TRBV9|-|TRBD1
CASSGTGGVSTNYGYTF
TGTGCCAGCAGCGGCACAGGGGGCGTTTCGACTAACTATGGCTACACCTTC
>TRBJ1-2|TRBV18|-|-
CASSPPAGPNYGYTF
TGTGCCAGCTCACCTCCTGCGGGGCCTAACTATGGCTACACCTTC
>TRBJ1-1|TRBV7-8|-|-
CASSLVGGESNTEAFF
TGTGCCAGCAGCTTAGTGGGGGGGGAATCGAACACTGAAGCTTTCTTT
>TRBJ1-2|TRBV6-5|few|TRBD1
CASRPGTGSFYGYTF
TGTGCCAGCAGGCCCGGGACAGGGTCATTCTATGGCTACACCTTC
>TRBJ1-2|TRBV7-9|-|-
CASNAGRYGYTF
TGTGCCAGCAACGCAGGGCGCTATGGCTACACCTTC
>TRBJ1-2|TRBV9|-|-
CASSVAAGGSYGYTF
TGTGCCAGCAGCGTAGCTGCCGGGGGTTCTTATGGCTACACCTTC
>TRBJ2-3|TRBV5-1|-|-
CASSALETDTQYF
TGCGCCAGCAGCGCCCTAGAAACAGATACGCAGTATTTT
>TRBJ1-6|TRBV4-3|-|TRBD1
CASSQGTGEKNSPLHF
TGCGCCAGCAGCCAAGGGACAGGGGAGAAGAATTCACCCCTCCACTTT
>TRBJ2-7|TRBV18|-|-
CASSPGGPKAHF
TGTGCCAGCTCACCAGGCGGTCCTAAGGCACACTTC
>TRBJ2-2|TRBV3-1/TRBV3-2|-|TRBD2
CASSPGERDRSGELFF
TGTGCCAGCAGCCCCGGGGAGCGGGATCGATCCGGGGAGCTGTTTTTT
>TRBJ2-7|TRBV6-5|-|TRBD2
CASRETSGGEQYF
TGTGCCAGCAGGGAGACTAGCGGGGGCGAGCAGTACTTC
>TRBJ2-5|TRBV4-3|-|TRBD2
CASSQEFSGGAVQYF
TGCGCCAGCAGCCAAGAGTTTAGCGGGGGAGCGGTGCAATACTTC
>TRBJ2-2|TRBV19|once|-
CASGESGTNTGELFF
TGTGCCAGTGGCGAGAGCGGCACGAACACCGGGGAGCTGTTTTTT
>TRBJ1-5|TRBV7-2|-|-
CASSLSSGYSNQPQHF
TGTGCCAGCAGCTTATCATCCGGGTATAGCAATCAGCCCCAGCATTTT
>TRBJ2-3|TRBV10-3|-|TRBD2
CAISDGASGGTTDTQYF
TGTGCCATCAGTGATGGAGCTAGCGGGGGGACCACAGATACGCAGTATTTT
>TRBJ1-2|TRBV7-2|-|TRBD1
CASSLGLDRVFLGYTF
TGTGCCAGCAGCTTAGGACTGGACAGGGTTTTTTTGGGCTACACCTTC
>TRBJ1-6|TRBV9|-|-
CASSAGSQTHSPLHF
TGTGCCAGCAGCGCCGGGTCCCAGACTCATTCACCCCTCCACTTT
>TRBJ1-1|TRBV7-9|-|-
CASSTPTGRKRPMNTEAFF
TGTGCCAGCAGCACCCCGACAGGCCGCAAGAGACCTATGAACACTGAAGCTTTCTTT
>TRBJ2-1|TRBV7-8|-|-
CASSFSSSSYNEQFF
TGTGCCAGCAGCTTTTCATCGAGCTCCTACAATGAGCAGTTCTTC
>TRBJ2-2|TRBV4-3|-|TRBD1
CASSRGEGQGGTGELFF
TGCGCCAGCAGCCGAGGGGAGGGACAGGGCGGCACCGGGGAGCTGTTTTTT
>TRBJ1-4|TRBV5-1|once|-
CASSLVGTNEKLFF
TGCGCCAGCAGCTTGGTCGGAACTAATGAAAAACTGTTTTTT
>TRBJ1-4|TRBV5-4|few|TRBD1
CASSAGQGAGKLFF
TGTGCCAGCAGCGCGGGACAGGGGGCTGGAAAACTGTTTTTT
>TRBJ2-6|TRBV4-3|once|-
CASSYTQGLRSGANVLTF
TGCGCCAGCAGCTACACCCAGGGATTGAGATCTGGGGCCAACGTCCTGACTTTC
>TRBJ1-1|TRBV3-1/TRBV3-2|-|-
CASSRGVFGEAFF
TGTGCCAGCAGCCGGGGGGTTTTCGGTGAAGCTTTCTTT
>TRBJ2-5|TRBV5-6|-|TRBD2
CASTQFGVAGGRETQYF
TGTGCCAGCACCCAGTTCGGAGTAGCGGGCGGCCGGGAGACCCAGTACTTC
>TRBJ2-7|TRBV5-4|-|TRBD1
CASSQGQGTDEQYF
TGTGCCAGCAGCCAGGGACAGGGAACGGACGAGCAGTACTTC
>TRBJ1-1|TRBV19|-|-
CASSSAMTGNTEAFF
TGTGCCAGTAGTAGTGCCATGACGGGGAACACTGAAGCTTTCTTT
>TRBJ2-4|TRBV7-2|-|TRBD1
CASSLGPDRINIQYF
TGTGCCAGCAGCTTAGGCCCGGACAGGATAAACATTCAGTACTTC
>TRBJ1-3|TRBV11-2|-|-
CASSATPRSRGSGNTIYF
TGTGCCAGCAGCGCCACACCTCGTTCTCGCGGCTCTGGAAACACCATATATTTT
>TRBJ2-7|TRBV28|-|-
CASSLAGAFYEQYF
TGTGCCAGCAGTTTAGCAGGGGCGTTCTACGAGCAGTACTTC
>TRBJ2-2|TRBV9|-|TRBD2
CASSVGGLAGTGELFF
TGTGCCAGCAGCGTAGGAGGACTAGCGGGAACCGGGGAGCTGTTTTTT
>TRBJ2-3|TRBV5-1|-|TRBD1
CASSLGDRGTDTQYF
TGCGCCAGCAGCTTGGGGGACAGGGGTACAGATACGCAGTATTTT
>TRBJ1-3|TRBV4-2|-|-
CASSQDLAGIDNTIYF
TGTGCCAGCAGCCAAGATTTGGCAGGGATTGATAACACCATATATTTT